Listed below are T cell receptor beta chains from one sample, sequenced in a study of CD8+CD57+ T cells in acquired aplastic anemia. TCRdb re-derived calls from the reads in MiXCR, one entry per CDR3 protein. Among about 20,000 distinct CDR3 sequences listed, 40% were seen once. Sequencing was performed on CD8+CD57+ T cells sorted from PBMCs. The receptors stem from a human donor with aplastic anemia. Both conserved end residues are part of each CDR3. A D gene is named only where the DNA matches it firmly. Some rows have no size entry. The others give once, few or many, or a class for an expanded clone.

V gene: TRBV9; D gene: TRBD1; clone size: NA; J gene: TRBJ2-3; CDR3 DNA: TGTGCCAGCAGCGGAAGCGGGACAGGGGTTTTTGGCACAGATACGCAGTATTTT; CDR3 protein: CASSGSGTGVFGTDTQYF
V gene: TRBV7-8; D gene: NA; clone size: few; J gene: TRBJ2-5; CDR3 DNA: TGTGCCAGCAGCTCTAGCGCTTTAGAGACCCAGTACTTC; CDR3 protein: CASSSSALETQYF
V gene: TRBV4-1; D gene: TRBD1; clone size: few; J gene: TRBJ2-1; CDR3 DNA: TGCGCCAGCAGCCAAACAGGGGACAATGAGCAGTTCTTC; CDR3 protein: CASSQTGDNEQFF
V gene: TRBV27; D gene: TRBD1; clone size: many; J gene: TRBJ1-1; CDR3 DNA: TGTGCCAGCAGTTGGGACAGGGGAGACACTGAAGCTTTCTTT; CDR3 protein: CASSWDRGDTEAFF
V gene: TRBV6-2/TRBV6-3; D gene: TRBD1; clone size: many; J gene: TRBJ1-5; CDR3 DNA: TGTGCCAGCAGTTACTCCAGACAGGGGCGAAATCAGCCCCAGCATTTT; CDR3 protein: CASSYSRQGRNQPQHF
V gene: TRBV2; D gene: TRBD1; clone size: NA; J gene: TRBJ1-1; CDR3 DNA: TGTGCCAGCAGCGGTAGGACAGGGGGCACTGAAGCTTTCTTT; CDR3 protein: CASSGRTGGTEAFF
V gene: TRBV15; D gene: NA; clone size: few; J gene: TRBJ2-7; CDR3 DNA: TGTGCCACCAGCTCCGATCAGAGGGGTGCAGGTCCTCTAGAGCAGTACTTC; CDR3 protein: CATSSDQRGAGPLEQYF
V gene: TRBV6-1; D gene: TRBD1; clone size: many; J gene: TRBJ1-1; CDR3 DNA: TGTGCCAGCAGTGTAAACAGGGGCATGAACACTGAAGCTTTCTTT; CDR3 protein: CASSVNRGMNTEAFF
V gene: TRBV15; D gene: NA; clone size: few; J gene: TRBJ2-7; CDR3 DNA: TGTGCCACCAGCAGTGACAGTGACAGTTCCGAGCAGTACTTC; CDR3 protein: CATSSDSDSSEQYF
V gene: TRBV12-3/TRBV12-4; D gene: TRBD1; clone size: NA; J gene: TRBJ2-7; CDR3 DNA: TGTGCCAGCAGCAAACAGGGGGCCAACTACGAGCAGTACTTC; CDR3 protein: CASSKQGANYEQYF
V gene: TRBV4-1; D gene: NA; clone size: NA; J gene: TRBJ1-3; CDR3 DNA: TGCGCCAGCAGCCAAGAACAGTCCTCTGGAAACACCATATATTTT; CDR3 protein: CASSQEQSSGNTIYF
V gene: TRBV20-1; D gene: NA; clone size: NA; J gene: TRBJ1-1; CDR3 DNA: TGCAGTGCCATACAGGGAGTGCACACTGAAGCTTTCTTT; CDR3 protein: CSAIQGVHTEAFF
V gene: TRBV19; D gene: NA; clone size: few; J gene: TRBJ2-1; CDR3 DNA: TGTGCCAGTAGTACGTTATCTGGACAGCCCTACAATGAGCAGTTCTTC; CDR3 protein: CASSTLSGQPYNEQFF
V gene: TRBV20-1; D gene: TRBD2; clone size: NA; J gene: TRBJ2-7; CDR3 DNA: TGCAGTGCTAGTAGGGGACCAGCGGGGGAGCAGTACTTC; CDR3 protein: CSASRGPAGEQYF
V gene: TRBV4-1; D gene: NA; clone size: NA; J gene: TRBJ1-5; CDR3 DNA: TGCGCCAGCAGCCAAGATGGCGGTGGGGGGTTGGGTCAGCCCCAGCATTTT; CDR3 protein: CASSQDGGGGLGQPQHF
V gene: TRBV7-8; D gene: TRBD2; clone size: NA; J gene: TRBJ2-1; CDR3 DNA: TGTGCCAGCAGCTTGGGGACTAGCGGAGACAATGAGCAGTTCTTC; CDR3 protein: CASSLGTSGDNEQFF
V gene: TRBV25-1; D gene: NA; clone size: medium-sized; J gene: TRBJ2-1; CDR3 DNA: TGTGCCAGCAGTAGGCGAAGGACCGACCCCTACAATGAGCAGTTCTTC; CDR3 protein: CASSRRRTDPYNEQFF
V gene: TRBV12-3/TRBV12-4; D gene: NA; clone size: NA; J gene: TRBJ1-1; CDR3 DNA: TGTGCCACCGAGGGTGGGGATACTGAAGCTTTCTTT; CDR3 protein: CATEGGDTEAFF
V gene: TRBV3-1; D gene: NA; clone size: NA; J gene: TRBJ2-7; CDR3 DNA: TGTGCCAGCAGTTTTCCTGGGGGCGAGCAGTACTTC; CDR3 protein: CASSFPGGEQYF
V gene: TRBV7-6; D gene: NA; clone size: few; J gene: TRBJ2-7; CDR3 DNA: TGTGCCAGCAGCTTGGGGCCGGGGCCCGTTGACGAGCAGTACTTC; CDR3 protein: CASSLGPGPVDEQYF
V gene: TRBV7-9; D gene: TRBD2; clone size: few; J gene: TRBJ2-3; CDR3 DNA: TGTGCCAGCAGCTTAAGCGGGGGGGCGGTAGATACGCAGTATTTT; CDR3 protein: CASSLSGGAVDTQYF
V gene: TRBV5-5; D gene: NA; clone size: NA; J gene: TRBJ1-1; CDR3 DNA: TGTGCCAGCAGCTTGAGGCAGGGCGAGATGAACACTGAAGCTTTCTTT; CDR3 protein: CASSLRQGEMNTEAFF
V gene: TRBV6-1; D gene: NA; clone size: NA; J gene: TRBJ2-3; CDR3 DNA: TGTGCCAGCAGTGCCGAGAGGGGGGATACGCAGTATTTT; CDR3 protein: CASSAERGDTQYF
V gene: TRBV10-2; D gene: NA; clone size: NA; J gene: TRBJ2-2; CDR3 DNA: TGCGCCAGCAGTGGGCAGAGGAACACCGGGGAGCTGCTTTTT; CDR3 protein: CASSGQRNTGELLF
V gene: TRBV6-5; D gene: NA; clone size: NA; J gene: TRBJ1-1; CDR3 DNA: TGTGCCAGCAGTGAAGAAGCAGCCATGAACACTGAAGCTTTCTTT; CDR3 protein: CASSEEAAMNTEAFF
V gene: TRBV2; D gene: TRBD1; clone size: many; J gene: TRBJ2-7; CDR3 DNA: TGTGCCAGCACCTCAAGTGTAGGGACAGGGGTCTACGAGCAGTACTTC; CDR3 protein: CASTSSVGTGVYEQYF
V gene: TRBV5-1; D gene: NA; clone size: few; J gene: TRBJ2-3; CDR3 DNA: TGCGCCAGCAGCTTGGGGGGGAGGGATACGCAGTATTTT; CDR3 protein: CASSLGGRDTQYF
V gene: TRBV20-1; D gene: TRBD1; clone size: many; J gene: TRBJ1-2; CDR3 DNA: TGCAGTGCTTTTGACAGGGATAACTATGGCTACACCTTC; CDR3 protein: CSAFDRDNYGYTF
V gene: TRBV6-6; D gene: NA; clone size: NA; J gene: TRBJ1-1; CDR3 DNA: TGTGCCAGCAGCAAACAGGACGGCATGAACACTGAAGCTTTCTTT; CDR3 protein: CASSKQDGMNTEAFF
V gene: TRBV5-6; D gene: NA; clone size: few; J gene: TRBJ1-4; CDR3 DNA: TGTGCCAGCAGCCGGACACCCACCAGGGATGAAAAACTGTTTTTT; CDR3 protein: CASSRTPTRDEKLFF
V gene: TRBV4-1; D gene: TRBD2; clone size: NA; J gene: TRBJ2-1; CDR3 DNA: TGCGCCAGCAGTCCCAGGGGACTAGCTAACAATGAGCAGTTCTTC; CDR3 protein: CASSPRGLANNEQFF
V gene: TRBV19; D gene: NA; clone size: NA; J gene: TRBJ2-2; CDR3 DNA: TGTGCCAGTAGTACCCAGGGCGCCGGGGAGCTGTTTTTT; CDR3 protein: CASSTQGAGELFF
V gene: TRBV6-4; D gene: NA; clone size: few; J gene: TRBJ2-3; CDR3 DNA: TGTGCCAGCAGCCCGGGACACACGCAGTATTTT; CDR3 protein: CASSPGHTQYF
V gene: TRBV7-6; D gene: TRBD2; clone size: few; J gene: TRBJ2-7; CDR3 DNA: TGTGCCAGCAGCACCCTGGCGGGAGGAAGGTCCTACGAGCAGTACTTC; CDR3 protein: CASSTLAGGRSYEQYF
V gene: TRBV7-3; D gene: NA; clone size: few; J gene: TRBJ2-1; CDR3 DNA: TGTGCCAGCAGTCGAGTCCAACCGGGAGAGCAGTTCTTC; CDR3 protein: CASSRVQPGEQFF
V gene: TRBV6-5; D gene: NA; clone size: NA; J gene: TRBJ2-2; CDR3 DNA: TGTGCCAGCACCTCTCTCAGTACCGGGGAGCTGTTTTTT; CDR3 protein: CASTSLSTGELFF
V gene: TRBV20-1; D gene: TRBD2; clone size: many; J gene: TRBJ2-3; CDR3 DNA: TGCAGTGCGAGACCGACTAGCGGGATGGGGTATTTT; CDR3 protein: CSARPTSGMGYF
V gene: TRBV29-1; D gene: NA; clone size: few; J gene: TRBJ2-3; CDR3 DNA: TGCAGCGTTGCTGGGGGCGGGAGCCGAGGCACAGATACGCAGTATTTT; CDR3 protein: CSVAGGGSRGTDTQYF
V gene: TRBV14; D gene: NA; clone size: NA; J gene: TRBJ2-3; CDR3 DNA: TGTGCCAGCAGCCAAGAATCGGAACGGGAGTGGGTAGATACGCAGTATTTT; CDR3 protein: CASSQESEREWVDTQYF
V gene: TRBV20-1; D gene: TRBD2; clone size: NA; J gene: TRBJ2-1; CDR3 DNA: TGCAGTGCTAGAGATCTGGGACTAGCCCCCTACAATGAGCAGTTCTTC; CDR3 protein: CSARDLGLAPYNEQFF
V gene: TRBV20-1; D gene: NA; clone size: NA; J gene: TRBJ2-2; CDR3 DNA: TGCAGTGCTAGCGGGATAAACACCGGGGAGCTGTTTTTT; CDR3 protein: CSASGINTGELFF
V gene: TRBV6-1; D gene: TRBD2; clone size: NA; J gene: TRBJ2-1; CDR3 DNA: TGTGCCAGCAGTGAACTTCACCGACCTAGCGGGGCCTACAATGAGCAGTTCTTC; CDR3 protein: CASSELHRPSGAYNEQFF
V gene: TRBV15; D gene: TRBD2; clone size: many; J gene: TRBJ2-3; CDR3 DNA: TGTGCCACCAGCAGAGGTAGCGGGACGCGGGGCACAGATACGCAGTATTTT; CDR3 protein: CATSRGSGTRGTDTQYF
V gene: TRBV6-1; D gene: TRBD1; clone size: NA; J gene: TRBJ2-7; CDR3 DNA: TGTGCCAGCAGTGAAGGGCCGGACAGGGGATACGAGCAGTACTTC; CDR3 protein: CASSEGPDRGYEQYF
V gene: TRBV20-1; D gene: TRBD1; clone size: few; J gene: TRBJ1-1; CDR3 DNA: TGCAGTGCTAGAGATCGCAGGGGGGTGTACACTGAAGCTTTCTTT; CDR3 protein: CSARDRRGVYTEAFF
V gene: TRBV20-1; D gene: TRBD2; clone size: NA; J gene: TRBJ2-6; CDR3 DNA: TGCAGTGCTAGAGCGGGAGGTGCATCTGGGGCCAACGTCCTGACTTTC; CDR3 protein: CSARAGGASGANVLTF
V gene: TRBV7-3; D gene: TRBD1; clone size: few; J gene: TRBJ1-5; CDR3 DNA: TGTGCCAGCAGCTTAGAGACAGGGAGTTGGTCCCAGCATTTT; CDR3 protein: CASSLETGSWSQHF
V gene: TRBV29-1; D gene: TRBD1; clone size: NA; J gene: TRBJ2-6; CDR3 DNA: TGCAGCGTTGACAAGAGGACAGGGTATGGTTCTGGGGCCAACGTCCTGACTTTC; CDR3 protein: CSVDKRTGYGSGANVLTF
V gene: TRBV5-1; D gene: NA; clone size: few; J gene: TRBJ1-2; CDR3 DNA: TGCGCCAGCAGCCGGACATTGGATGGCTACACCTTC; CDR3 protein: CASSRTLDGYTF
V gene: TRBV5-6; D gene: TRBD1; clone size: NA; J gene: TRBJ2-7; CDR3 DNA: TGTGCCAGCAGCCGGATCCGGGACAGCTCCTACGAGCAGTACTTC; CDR3 protein: CASSRIRDSSYEQYF
V gene: TRBV13; D gene: NA; clone size: NA; J gene: TRBJ2-3; CDR3 DNA: TGTGCCAGCAGTCAGGAAGATACGCAGTATTTT; CDR3 protein: CASSQEDTQYF
V gene: TRBV12-3/TRBV12-4; D gene: NA; clone size: few; J gene: TRBJ2-3; CDR3 DNA: TGTGCCAGCAAAGTCCTGGGAGATACGCAGTATTTT; CDR3 protein: CASKVLGDTQYF
V gene: TRBV19; D gene: NA; clone size: few; J gene: TRBJ2-7; CDR3 DNA: TGTGCCAGTTCAAAGAGGGGCGAGCAGTACTTC; CDR3 protein: CASSKRGEQYF
V gene: TRBV6-1; D gene: NA; clone size: NA; J gene: TRBJ2-2; CDR3 DNA: TGTGCCAGCAGTGAAAGGGTGGGAAACACCGGGGAGCTGTTTTTT; CDR3 protein: CASSERVGNTGELFF
V gene: TRBV10-2; D gene: TRBD2; clone size: NA; J gene: TRBJ2-7; CDR3 DNA: TGCGCCAGCAGTGACCCCCTAGCGGGGTCCTACGAGCAGTACTTC; CDR3 protein: CASSDPLAGSYEQYF
V gene: TRBV5-1; D gene: NA; clone size: many; J gene: TRBJ2-3; CDR3 DNA: TGCGCCAGCAGCTTGGGTTTGGGTGGGGCAAGGACAGATACGCAGTATTTT; CDR3 protein: CASSLGLGGARTDTQYF
V gene: TRBV29-1; D gene: NA; clone size: NA; J gene: TRBJ2-7; CDR3 DNA: TGCAGCGTTACAGAATACGAGCAGTACTTC; CDR3 protein: CSVTEYEQYF
V gene: TRBV5-1; D gene: TRBD1; clone size: NA; J gene: TRBJ2-2; CDR3 DNA: TGCGCCAGCAGCTCAGGACAGGTTGGCACCGGGGAGCTGTTTTTT; CDR3 protein: CASSSGQVGTGELFF
V gene: TRBV7-9; D gene: NA; clone size: NA; J gene: TRBJ2-1; CDR3 DNA: TGTGCCAGCAGGGGGCGCGAGGAGGCCTACAATGAGCAGTTCTTC; CDR3 protein: CASRGREEAYNEQFF
V gene: TRBV6-1; D gene: NA; clone size: NA; J gene: TRBJ1-6; CDR3 DNA: TGTGCCAGCAGTGAACGTGGGGGGCCTGGTTCACCCCTCCACTTT; CDR3 protein: CASSERGGPGSPLHF